Presented here are 12 T cell receptor beta chains from one specimen sequenced in a study of cytomegalovirus exposure and HLA in healthy donors. Vbeta (60) and Jbeta (13) primers were used in the PCR. Assay: immunoSEQ multiplex PCR; the TCRdb copy retains only in-frame clones and omits some. Of 210,000 or so clones listed, over 60% are singletons. Sequenced sample: PBMCs. Source of these receptors: a man younger than 35 in good health and CMV-seronegative.

Here the CDR3 DNA reads TGTGCCAGTCTTTCGCAGGGTATGGATCAGCCCCAGCATTTT. This gives the protein CASLSQGMDQPQHF. The gene calls are TRBV19 and TRBJ1-5; tentative D call: TRBD1 (5 bases). The CDR3 spans 14 residues. Per the germline V gene, CDR1 is LNHDA and CDR2 is SQIVND (reference sequence). V dropped 8 bases and J dropped 5 bases, with 16 bases sitting between them.

The chain links TRBV19 to TRBJ1-3; tentatively, D is TRBD1 (5 bases). Looked up from germline, CDR1 is LNHDA and CDR2 is SQIVND (reference sequence). The CDR3 covers 14 residues. Trimming left V 9 bases short and J 0 bases short, with 12 bases between. This CDR3 is CASLAGHSGNTIYF. The CDR3 nucleotides are TGTGCCAGCCTGGCGGGGCACTCTGGAAACACCATATATTTT.

The rearrangement joins TRBV2 to TRBJ2-7; 8 nucleotides line up with TRBD2. This CDR3 has 14 amino acids. Germline CDR1 is SNHLY and CDR2 is FYNNEI. V lost 7 bases and J lost 3; bases outside the gene matches: 8. The CDR3 reads CASTGGTRYYEQYF. The DNA of the CDR3 is TGTGCCAGCACCGGTGGGACTAGATACTACGAGCAGTACTTC.

The sample holds a few counts of this clone. The CDR3 loop is CASSVGASGLYEQYF. The CDR3 DNA is TGTGCCAGCAGCGTTGGGGCTAGCGGGCTCTACGAGCAGTACTTC. The rearrangement links TRBV9 to TRBJ2-7, with 8 bases that match TRBD2. This CDR3 comprises 15 residues. The germline V gene encodes CDR1 SGDLS and CDR2 YYNGEE. V gave up 2 bases and J gave up 3 bases; unmatched junction bases: 7. Supplemented by reference TRBV9 and TRBJ2-7, the full variable domain reads DSGVTQTPKHLITATGQRVTLRCSPRSGDLSVYWYQQSLDQGLQFLIQYYNGEERAKGNILERFSAQQFPDLHSELNLSSLELGDSALYFCASSVGASGLYEQYFGPGTRLTVT.

The chain recombines TRBV6-6 with TRBJ1-5; 7 positions match TRBD1. J was trimmed by 0 bases and V by 4 bases; bases with no gene match: 3. Per germline, CDR1 MNHNY and CDR2 SVGAGI (reference sequence). This CDR3 region has 15 residues. CDR3 sequence (DNA): TGTGCCAGCAGTTGGGACAGATATAGCAATCAGCCCCAGCATTTT. It is translated as CASSWDRYSNQPQHF.

The genes are TRBV30 and TRBJ1-6; tentative D call: TRBD1 (6 bases). Between the trimmed V and J ends, which lost 2 bases and 11 bases, there was a span of 16 bases. The CDR3 contains 14 residues. The V gene's germline CDR1 is GTSNPN and CDR2 SVGIG (reference sequence). The CDR3: CAWSLRGLGAPLHF. CDR3 coding DNA: TGTGCCTGGAGTCTTAGGGGGTTGGGGGCACCCCTCCACTTT.

CDR3 in amino acids: CASSLFSTEAFF. For the CDR3, the DNA is TGTGCCAGCAGCTTGTTTAGCACTGAAGCTTTCTTT. This rearrangement joins TRBV11-2 to TRBJ1-1; unclear D gene. The V and J ends lost 3 bases and 4 bases respectively, with 6 bases between them. In germline, CDR1 is SGHAT, CDR2 FQNNGV. The CDR3 consists of 12 residues.

This clone was observed a handful of times. The rearrangement uses TRBV9 and TRBJ1-4, with TRBD1 matching over 8 bases. CDR1 SGDLS and CDR2 YYNGEE come from the germline V gene. The CDR3 is 14 amino acids. With V trimmed by 3 bases and J by 5 bases, 3 bases remained unmatched. The CDR3 bases are TGTGCCAGCAGCGCCTCAGGGGGCAATGAAAAACTGTTTTTT. Amino acid sequence: CASSASGGNEKLFF.

The V gene is TRBV4-1, the J gene TRBJ2-7, with 8 bases fitting TRBD1. CDR1 and CDR2 from the germline V gene are MGHRA and YSYEKL. V lost 3 bases to trimming and J lost 6 bases; unmatched junction nucleotides: 1. This CDR3 has 12 amino acids. CDR3 amino acids: CASSQTGAEQYF. The CDR3 DNA reads TGCGCCAGCAGCCAGACAGGGGCCGAGCAGTACTTC.

The CDR3 sequence: CASSLGTGDTEAFF. CDR3 DNA sequence: TGTGCCAGCAGCTTGGGGACAGGGGACACTGAAGCTTTCTTT. This sequence joins TRBV5-6 and TRBJ1-1, with TRBD1 identical over 9 bases. V was pared by 0 bases and J by 3 bases, with 0 bases of the junction left unmatched. The CDR3 is 14 amino acids. The germline CDR1 and CDR2 sequences are SGHDT and YYEEEE. Drawing the rest from reference TRBV5-6 and TRBJ1-1, the complete variable domain is DAGVTQSPTHLIKTRGQQVTLRCSPKSGHDTVSWYQQALGQGPQFIFQYYEEEERQRGNFPDRFSGHQFPNYSSELNVNALLLGDSALYLCASSLGTGDTEAFFGQGTRLTVV.

The CDR3 loop is CASSLTEASGRAGYEQYF. The CDR3, as DNA: TGCGCCAGCAGCCTCACGGAGGCTAGCGGGAGGGCCGGTTACGAGCAGTACTTC. The chain couples TRBV4-1 to TRBJ2-7; TRBD2 matches at 12 bases. Trimming removed 4 bases from V and 4 bases from J; junction bases left unmatched: 14. The CDR3 totals 18 residues. Germline values: CDR1 MGHRA, CDR2 YSYEKL.

The V call is TRBV30, the J call TRBJ2-3, with 12 bases lining up with TRBD1. The CDR3 runs to 15 residues. V shed 0 bases, J shed 7 bases, and the junction held 5 bases outside the gene matches. The germline gives CDR1 GTSNPN, CDR2 SVGIG (reference sequence). The CDR3 sequence: CAWSVGTGGLNTQYF. CDR3 nucleotides: TGTGCCTGGAGTGTGGGGACAGGGGGCCTGAATACGCAGTATTTT.